The TCR beta chain described here comes from a study of blood T cells in healthy people across ages. The length of the CDR3 is 16 residues. The germline gives CDR1 DFQATT, CDR2 SNEGSKA (reference sequence). V lost 0 bases to trimming and J lost 4 bases; unmatched junction nucleotides: 9. Study conclusions and caveats: The recorded TCR beta diversity per million T cells decreased in a roughly linear manner with age. Comparison with aged donors showed that long-lived donors had more naive CD4+ cells and higher diversity.

Then a second PCR, running roughly 7 to 12 cycles, was carried out with a sample-barcoded 5' primer and a J-beta primer mix. A single record per CDR3 protein comes from TCRdb applying MiXCR to the 5' RACE reads. The sample carries 850,000 to 950,000 distinct CDR3 sequences, less than 35% recorded once. This clonotype was found many times. The antigen is undetermined. The TCR was taken from a woman older than 75 in good health. The rearrangement uses TRBV20-1 and TRBJ2-1; 7 nucleotides agree with TRBD2. The sample comprised blood. CDR3 nucleotide sequence: TGCAGTGCTAGAGATACAACCGGGGGGAAGTACAATGAGCAGTTCTTC. Encoded protein: CSARDTTGGKYNEQFF.